This T cell receptor beta chain was recorded in a study of cytomegalovirus exposure and HLA in healthy donors. Notes on the study in general: Segments of the TCR beta V type were, in most cases, productive about 90% or about 30% of the time in an earlier analysis.

V was shortened by 8 bases and J by 0 bases, with 14 bases between the two germline ends. Germline V gene sequence: CDR1 MNHEY, CDR2 SVGAGI. The CDR3 covers 15 residues. This clone has only a few counts. Its antigen is currently unknown. Both 60 Vbeta primers and 13 Jbeta primers went into the PCR. The protocol was immunoSEQ multiplex PCR, while the TCRdb copy is restricted to in-frame clones and leaves out a portion. The sample lists under 95,000 clones, 7.5% to 8.5% seen once, with approximately 2.4% in the top ten. Sequenced sample: PBMCs. V and J are TRBV6-5 and TRBJ1-3; D perhaps matches TRBD1 (6 bases). The sequence came from a man between 45 and 60 years old in good health and CMV-seronegative. The CDR3 reads CASAPDRTSGNTIYF. CDR3 bases: TGTGCCAGCGCCCCGGACAGAACCTCTGGAAACACCATATATTTT.